This TCR beta chain was obtained from a study of blood T cell repertoires in COVID-19. Study in general: Samples taken during acute and convalescent COVID-19 were collected in the United States, Italy and Spain. Sample material is recorded as cDNA or gDNA derived from T cells, B-cell-depleted T cells, or PBMCs.

The ends were cut back, 2 bases at V and 2 bases at J, with 9 bases in the middle. This CDR3 has 15 amino acids. CDR1 is MNHEY, CDR2 SMNVEV, per germline (reference sequence). The authors' processing: Amplifying reference gene primers gave estimates of nucleated cell counts. The protocol was immunoSEQ multiplex PCR, while the TCRdb copy is restricted to in-frame clones and leaves out a portion. V and J calls plus clone size are reproduced from that table; the DNA served to infer D and trimming. The sample has roughly 59,000 clones; over 75% are singletons. The chain recombines TRBV27 with TRBJ2-2; D not resolved. This receptor was taken from a human donor in a cohort sampled during active COVID-19. The sample was peripheral blood. CDR3 loop: CASSLGLVNTGELFF. CDR3 DNA: TGTGCCAGCAGTTTAGGTCTAGTAAACACCGGGGAGCTGTTTTTT.